This T cell receptor (beta chain) was captured in a study of blood T cell repertoires in COVID-19. Data came from immunoSEQ multiplex PCR; TCRdb stores just in-frame clones and leaves some out. Among 250,000 to 350,000 clones listed, 89% were seen once. This clone was recorded once. The TCR was taken from a woman between 55 and 75 years old with acute or convalescent COVID-19. What was sequenced was peripheral blood.

The CDR3 here is CASSSPGTNPGYGYTF. CDR3 nucleotides: TGTGCCAGCAGCTCACCCGGGACAAACCCAGGCTATGGCTACACCTTC. The gene calls are TRBV7-2 and TRBJ1-2, with D perhaps matching TRBD1 (6 bases). The CDR3 runs to 16 residues. Trimming removed 4 bases from V and 4 bases from J, with 19 bases in between. Per the germline V gene, CDR1 is SGHTA and CDR2 is FQGNSA.